The entry below describes one T cell receptor beta chain. The germline gives CDR1 SGHTA, CDR2 FQGNSA. Trimming removed 5 bases from V and 4 bases from J, with 11 bases in between. This CDR3 has 13 amino acids. PCR employed 60 Vbeta and 13 Jbeta primers. TCRdb keeps only in-frame clones here, not all; method: immunoSEQ multiplex PCR. The sample contains about 170,000 clones, around 85% of which appear only once. The data were taken from a study of cytomegalovirus exposure and HLA in healthy donors. Input material: PBMCs. The clonotype comes from a male donor in good health and CMV-seronegative. The chain carries TRBV7-2 and TRBJ1-2; D is perhaps TRBD1 (6 bases). CDR3 nucleotide sequence: TGTGCCAGCAGCGTCACAGGGACCTATGGCTACACCTTC. This encodes CASSVTGTYGYTF.